Listed here are 20 T cell receptor beta chains from one sample, sequenced in a study of HIV-infected patients and healthy controls. Via MiXCR, TCRdb re-called the 5' RACE reads, giving one row per CDR3 protein. The sample holds almost 65,000 distinct CDR3 sequences; about 19% are singletons and the top ten take about 1.5%. The sequenced material came from CD4+ T cells from blood. The receptors originated from a human donor in good health.

This clonotype has ten or more counts. The chain combines TRBV6-5 with TRBJ1-2; D may be TRBD1 (6 bases). V was cut by 5 bases and J by 9 bases, with 19 bases left in between. The CDR3 loop spans 14 amino acids. Germline V gene data show CDR1 as MNHEY and CDR2 as SVGAGI. CDR3 DNA sequence: TGTGCCAGCAGTGGAGTAACGGGACAATCTCGCTACACCTTC. Encoded protein: CASSGVTGQSRYTF.

This clonotype has more than one count but fewer than ten. The J gene is TRBJ2-2, the V gene TRBV7-9, with a weak D call TRBD2 (5 bases). Trimming left V 0 bases short and J 5 bases short, with 10 bases between. Germline V gives CDR1 SEHNR, CDR2 FQNEAQ (reference sequence). The CDR3 contains 15 residues. The CDR3 coding sequence is TGTGCCAGCAGCTTAGCACGGGGTGTTACCGGGGAGCTGTTTTTT. This encodes CASSLARGVTGELFF.

This clonotype has just a few counts. The V call is TRBV4-2, the J call TRBJ2-7; 10 nucleotides match TRBD1. The CDR3 contains 17 residues. Per the germline V gene, CDR1 is LGHNA and CDR2 is YNFKEQ. V was pared by 1 base and J by 5 bases, with 11 bases of the junction left unmatched. The CDR3 here is CASSQGTTGQGGDEQYF. CDR3 nucleotides: TGTGCCAGCAGCCAAGGAACTACCGGACAGGGGGGAGACGAGCAGTACTTC.

The CDR3 loop is CSVEDGLSVNYGYTF. CDR3 nucleotides: TGCAGCGTTGAAGATGGTTTATCGGTAAACTATGGCTACACCTTC. This chain links TRBV29-1 with TRBJ1-2; D not resolved. The CDR3 extends over 15 amino acids. Germline values: CDR1 SQVTM, CDR2 ANQGSEA. Trimming took off 0 bases at V and 2 bases at J, with 13 bases between the two ends.

The chain couples TRBV4-2 to TRBJ2-1, with no clear D. From germline, CDR1 is LGHNA and CDR2 YNFKEQ. V dropped 4 bases and J dropped 3 bases, with 10 bases sitting between them. The CDR3 has 14 amino acids. The CDR3 region is CASSRDNNYNEQFF. The CDR3 DNA reads as TGTGCCAGCAGCCGAGACAACAACTACAATGAGCAGTTCTTC.

Points on this clonotype: A much larger clone lies a single base off, so this may be a read error. The CDR3 DNA is TGTGCCAGCAGTCGAACAGGGACGGCCAACTCTGGGGCCAACGTCCCGACTTTC. Translated, it gives CASSRTGTANSGANVPTF. The V gene is TRBV7-3, the J gene TRBJ2-6; D may be TRBD1 (6 bases). The germline V gene encodes CDR1 SGHTA and CDR2 FQGTGA. This CDR3 is 18 amino acids long.

The V gene is TRBV9, the J gene TRBJ2-3; the D gene is possibly TRBD2 (5 bases). From germline, CDR1 is SGDLS and CDR2 YYNGEE. There are 15 residues in the CDR3. The V gene lost 4 bases and the J gene lost 4 bases, with 16 bases spanning the gap. The CDR3 DNA reads as TGTGCCAGCAGCTTCCTTACTAGAGAGGCAGATACGCAGTATTTT. It codes for CASSFLTREADTQYF. Complete variable domain (other parts from reference TRBV9 and TRBJ2-3): DSGVTQTPKHLITATGQRVTLRCSPRSGDLSVYWYQQSLDQGLQFLIQYYNGEERAKGNILERFSAQQFPDLHSELNLSSLELGDSALYFCASSFLTREADTQYFGPGTRLTVL.

This clonotype was seen a few times. The V call is TRBV10-3, the J call TRBJ1-1; TRBD1 agrees at 9 bases. CDR3 length: 13 amino acids. Germline V lookup: CDR1 ENHRY, CDR2 SYGVKD. V dropped 10 bases and J dropped 0; count of bases not matched to a gene: 3. The CDR3 spells CATGQGMNTEAFF. In nucleotides, the CDR3 is TGTGCCACCGGACAGGGGATGAACACTGAAGCTTTCTTT.

CDR3 nucleotides: TGTGCCAGCAGTCACCGGTGGCAGGCCGCAAACAACTATGGCTACACCTTC. Translated: CASSHRWQAANNYGYTF. V and J are TRBV6-6 and TRBJ1-2, with D unresolved. Germline CDR1 and CDR2: MNHNY and SVGAGI (reference sequence). CDR3 length: 17 residues. Trimming took off 5 bases at V and 2 bases at J, with 21 bases between the two ends.

This chain connects TRBV5-6 to TRBJ2-1; TRBD1 agrees at 8 bases. CDR3 length: 15 residues. Germline lookup yields CDR1 SGHDT and CDR2 YYEEEE. With 0 bases clipped from V and 9 bases from J, the junction kept 8 bases outside the gene matches. The CDR3 nucleotides read TGTGCCAGCAGCTTGGCGGACAGGGATGTTGGTGAGCAGTTCTTC. As protein: CASSLADRDVGEQFF.

This clonotype has at least ten counts. The genes are TRBV7-3 and TRBJ2-1; no reliable D call. The V end was cut by 1 base, the J end by 0 bases, with 13 bases between. The V gene's germline CDR1 is SGHTA and CDR2 FQGTGA. CDR3 length: 17 amino acids. CDR3 nucleotides: TGTGCCAGCAGCTTAAAAGATCGCGCGAGCTCCTACAATGAGCAGTTCTTC. Encoded protein: CASSLKDRASSYNEQFF.

This clonotype was found many times. The V gene is TRBV7-2, the J gene TRBJ2-3, with D hard to call. The V end was cut by 0 bases, the J end by 1 base, with 8 bases between. This CDR3 spans 15 amino acids. Looked up from germline, CDR1 is SGHTA and CDR2 is FQGNSA. The DNA for the CDR3 is TGTGCCAGCAGCTTAGCTCTTGGCGGCACAGATACGCAGTATTTT. Protein: CASSLALGGTDTQYF.

In this sample, this clonotype turned up many times. This rearrangement joins TRBV25-1 to TRBJ2-5; D may be TRBD1 (5 bases). There are 13 residues in the CDR3. Trimming stripped 6 bases from V and 1 base from J, with 9 bases between. Looked up from germline, CDR1 is MGHDK and CDR2 is SYGVNS. CDR3 sequence: CASSRVGQETQYF. In DNA, the CDR3 is TGTGCCAGCAGCAGGGTAGGCCAAGAGACCCAGTACTTC.

CDR3 bases: TGTGCCTGGAGTGTACGACGGTCTGAAGCTTTCTTT. It encodes CAWSVRRSEAFF. The chain has TRBV30 and TRBJ1-1; D remains unclear. Looked up from germline, CDR1 is GTSNPN and CDR2 is SVGIG (reference sequence). The CDR3 has 12 residues. Between the trimmed V and J ends, which lost 0 bases and 6 bases, there was a span of 8 bases.

This clonotype appeared many times. The V and J genes are TRBV18 and TRBJ1-4; weak D call: TRBD1 (5 bases). Trimming pared 10 bases from V and 7 bases from J, leaving 16 bases between. The germline V gene encodes CDR1 KGHSH and CDR2 LQKENI. The CDR3 loop spans 13 amino acids. CDR3 coding DNA: TGTGCCACGGGGACGGTGATGGGTGAAAAACTGTTTTTT. Residues: CATGTVMGEKLFF.

This clonotype has just a few counts. The chain carries TRBV29-1 and TRBJ1-2; D is unresolved. The germline V gene encodes CDR1 SQVTM and CDR2 ANQGSEA. Between the trimmed V and J ends, which lost 5 bases and 1 base, there was a span of 11 bases. There are 13 residues in the CDR3. The CDR3: CSVSIGDNYGYTF. CDR3 coding DNA: TGCAGCGTTTCCATCGGGGATAACTATGGCTACACCTTC.

This clonotype has at least ten counts. The rearrangement uses TRBV24-1 and TRBJ2-6; 9 bases match TRBD1. The CDR3 spans 19 residues. J was trimmed by 3 bases and V by 7 bases; bases with no gene match: 15. Germline lookup yields CDR1 KGHDR and CDR2 SFDVKD. The CDR3 nucleotides read TGTGCCACCAGCCAAACCGGGACAGGGCCTTTTTTTGGGGCCAACGTCCTGACTTTC. Its translation: CATSQTGTGPFFGANVLTF.

The rearrangement uses TRBV10-3 and TRBJ2-2; D remains ambiguous. The CDR3 has 16 amino acids. Trimming removed 2 bases at V and 5 bases at J, with 15 bases between. Per the germline V gene, CDR1 is ENHRY and CDR2 is SYGVKD. Here the CDR3 reads CAISEIQRDRTGELFF. Written as DNA, the CDR3 is TGTGCCATCAGTGAGATCCAGCGAGACCGAACCGGGGAGCTGTTTTTT.

The chain couples TRBV6-5 to TRBJ2-1; TRBD1 matches 7 bases. From germline, CDR1 is MNHEY and CDR2 SVGAGI. Trimming took 5 bases from V and 8 from J; bases not matched to a gene: 15. This CDR3 is built from 16 residues. The CDR3, as DNA: TGTGCCAGCAGTACTGCGATCGGGACAGCGAGGGATGAGCAGTTCTTC. This sequence encodes CASSTAIGTARDEQFF.

This clonotype was counted a few times. The chain joins TRBV15 to TRBJ2-7, with D hard to call. With 0 bases removed from V and 3 bases from J, the gap between germline ends came to 6 bases. Germline lookup yields CDR1 LNHNV and CDR2 YYDKDF (reference sequence). This CDR3 has 13 amino acids. This CDR3 reads CATSRDNSYEQYF. The CDR3 DNA sequence: TGTGCCACCAGCAGAGATAACAGCTACGAGCAGTACTTC.